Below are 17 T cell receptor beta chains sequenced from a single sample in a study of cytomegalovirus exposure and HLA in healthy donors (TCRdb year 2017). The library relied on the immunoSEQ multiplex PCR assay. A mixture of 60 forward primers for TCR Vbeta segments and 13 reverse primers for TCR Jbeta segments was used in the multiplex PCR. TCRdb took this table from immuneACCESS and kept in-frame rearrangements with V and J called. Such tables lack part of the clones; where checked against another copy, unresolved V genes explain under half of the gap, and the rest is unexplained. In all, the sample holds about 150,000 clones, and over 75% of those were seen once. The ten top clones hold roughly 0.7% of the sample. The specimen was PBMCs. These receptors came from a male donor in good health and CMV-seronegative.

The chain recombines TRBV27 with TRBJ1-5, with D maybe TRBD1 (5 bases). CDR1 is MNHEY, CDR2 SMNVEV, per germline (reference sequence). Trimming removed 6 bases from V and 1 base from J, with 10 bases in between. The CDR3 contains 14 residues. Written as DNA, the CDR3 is TGTGCCAGCAGCAGGACACTAAGCAATCAGCCCCAGCATTTT. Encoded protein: CASSRTLSNQPQHF.

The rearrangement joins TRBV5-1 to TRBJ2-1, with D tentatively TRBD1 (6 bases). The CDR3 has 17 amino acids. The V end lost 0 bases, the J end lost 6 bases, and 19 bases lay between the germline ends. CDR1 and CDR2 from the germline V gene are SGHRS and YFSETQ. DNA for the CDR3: TGCGCCAGCAGCTTGGTTAGCAGCCAGGGGCTAGTCAATGAGCAGTTCTTC. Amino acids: CASSLVSSQGLVNEQFF.

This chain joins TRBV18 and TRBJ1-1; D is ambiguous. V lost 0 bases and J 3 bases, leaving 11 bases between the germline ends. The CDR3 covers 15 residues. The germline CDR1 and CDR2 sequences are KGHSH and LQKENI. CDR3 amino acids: CASSPPTSADTEAFF. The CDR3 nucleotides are TGTGCCAGCTCACCACCCACAAGTGCGGACACTGAAGCTTTCTTT. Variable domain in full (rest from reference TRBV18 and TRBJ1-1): NAGVMQNPRHLVRRRGQEARLRCSPMKGHSHVYWYRQLPEEGLKFMVYLQKENIIDESGMPKERFSAEFPKEGPSILRIQQVVRGDSAAYFCASSPPTSADTEAFFGQGTRLTVV.

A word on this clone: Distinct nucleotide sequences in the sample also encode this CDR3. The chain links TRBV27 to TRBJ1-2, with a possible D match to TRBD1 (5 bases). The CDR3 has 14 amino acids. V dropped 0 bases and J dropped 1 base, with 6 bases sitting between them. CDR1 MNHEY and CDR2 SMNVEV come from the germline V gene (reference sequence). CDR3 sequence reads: CASSLSGGNYGYTF. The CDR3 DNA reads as TGTGCCAGCAGTTTATCCGGGGGTAACTATGGCTACACCTTC.

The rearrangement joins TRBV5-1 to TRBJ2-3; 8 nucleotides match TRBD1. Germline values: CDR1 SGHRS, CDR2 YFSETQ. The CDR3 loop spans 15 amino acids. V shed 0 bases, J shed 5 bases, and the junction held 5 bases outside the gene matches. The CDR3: CASSLEQGARDTQYF. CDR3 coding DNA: TGCGCCAGCAGCTTGGAGCAGGGGGCAAGAGATACGCAGTATTTT.

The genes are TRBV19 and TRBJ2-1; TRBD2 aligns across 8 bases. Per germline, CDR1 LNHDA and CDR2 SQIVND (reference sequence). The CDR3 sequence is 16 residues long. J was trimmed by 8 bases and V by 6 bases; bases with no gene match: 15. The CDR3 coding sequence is TGTGCCAGTAGGGCTGAGGGGTTAGCGGGGTTAGATGAGCAGTTCTTC. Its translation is CASRAEGLAGLDEQFF.

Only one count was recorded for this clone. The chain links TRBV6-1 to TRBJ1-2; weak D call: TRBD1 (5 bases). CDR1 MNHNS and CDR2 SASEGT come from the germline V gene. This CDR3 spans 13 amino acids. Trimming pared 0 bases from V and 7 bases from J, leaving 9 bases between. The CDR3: CASSEAQGVGYTF. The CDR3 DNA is TGTGCCAGCAGTGAAGCGCAGGGCGTTGGCTACACCTTC.

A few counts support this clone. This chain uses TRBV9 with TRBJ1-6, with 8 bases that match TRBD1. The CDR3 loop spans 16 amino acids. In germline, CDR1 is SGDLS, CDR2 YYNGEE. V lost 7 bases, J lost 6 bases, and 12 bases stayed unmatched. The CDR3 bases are TGTGCCAGCGGAGAGGGGGAGGGACAGGTTAATTCACCCCTCCACTTT. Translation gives CASGEGEGQVNSPLHF.

The CDR3 reads CASSLAGQGGGGYTF. The CDR3 DNA reads TGTGCCAGCAGCTTGGCCGGACAGGGGGGAGGGGGCTACACCTTC. The rearrangement links TRBV5-4 to TRBJ1-2; 10 bases align to TRBD1. The CDR3 is made up of 15 amino acids. In germline, CDR1 is SGHNT, CDR2 YYREEE (reference sequence). Trimming at V came to 0 bases and at J to 8 bases, leaving 7 bases not matched to a gene.

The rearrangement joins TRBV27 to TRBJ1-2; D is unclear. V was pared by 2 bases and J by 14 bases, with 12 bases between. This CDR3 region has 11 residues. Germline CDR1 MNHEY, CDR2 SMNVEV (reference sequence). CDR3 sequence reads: CASSLGERLTF. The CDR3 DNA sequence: TGTGCCAGCAGTTTAGGCGAGCGGCTGACCTTC.

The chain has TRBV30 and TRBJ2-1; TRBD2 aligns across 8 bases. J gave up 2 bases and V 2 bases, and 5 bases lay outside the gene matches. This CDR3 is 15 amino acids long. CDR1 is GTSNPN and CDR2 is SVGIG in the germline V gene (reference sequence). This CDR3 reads CAWSSVSGAYNEQFF. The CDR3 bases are TGTGCCTGGAGTTCGGTTAGCGGGGCCTACAATGAGCAGTTCTTC.

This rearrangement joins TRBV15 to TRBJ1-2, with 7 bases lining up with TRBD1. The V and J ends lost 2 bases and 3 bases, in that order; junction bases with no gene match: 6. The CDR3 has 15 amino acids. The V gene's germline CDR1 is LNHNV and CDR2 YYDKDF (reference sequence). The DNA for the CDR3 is TGTGCCACCAGCAGAAGACAGGGTTTGCACTATGGCTACACCTTC. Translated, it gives CATSRRQGLHYGYTF.

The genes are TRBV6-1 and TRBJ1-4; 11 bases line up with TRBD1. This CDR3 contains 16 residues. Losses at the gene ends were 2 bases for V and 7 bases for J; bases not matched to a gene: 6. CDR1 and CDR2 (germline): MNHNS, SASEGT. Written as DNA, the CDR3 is TGTGCCAGCAGTGAATCCGCCGGGACAGGGGGTGAAAAACTGTTTTTT. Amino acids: CASSESAGTGGEKLFF.

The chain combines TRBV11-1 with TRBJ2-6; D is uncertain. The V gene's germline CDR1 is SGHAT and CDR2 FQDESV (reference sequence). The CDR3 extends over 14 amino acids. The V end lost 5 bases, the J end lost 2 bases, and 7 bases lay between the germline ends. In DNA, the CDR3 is TGTGCCAGCAGCCGGTCTCCTGGGGCCAACGTCCTGACTTTC. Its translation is CASSRSPGANVLTF.

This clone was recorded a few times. DNA of the CDR3: TGTGCCAGCCGCAGGGAGGTGGAGCAGTACTTC. Its translation is CASRREVEQYF. The chain links TRBV18 to TRBJ2-7, with D perhaps TRBD2 (6 bases). V was trimmed by 8 bases and J by 7 bases, leaving 12 bases between them. This CDR3 spans 11 amino acids. CDR1 is KGHSH and CDR2 is LQKENI in the germline V gene.

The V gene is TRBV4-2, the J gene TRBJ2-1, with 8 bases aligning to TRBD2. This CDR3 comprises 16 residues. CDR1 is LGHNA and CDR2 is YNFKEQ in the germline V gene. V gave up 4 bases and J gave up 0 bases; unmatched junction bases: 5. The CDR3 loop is CASSRESGSSYNEQFF. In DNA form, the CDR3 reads TGTGCCAGCAGCCGAGAGAGCGGGAGCTCCTACAATGAGCAGTTCTTC.

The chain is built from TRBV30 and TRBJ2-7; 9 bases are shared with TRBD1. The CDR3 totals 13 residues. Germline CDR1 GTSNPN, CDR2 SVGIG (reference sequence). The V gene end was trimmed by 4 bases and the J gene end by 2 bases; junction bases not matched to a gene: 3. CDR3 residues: CAWTGTGTYEQYF. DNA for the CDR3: TGTGCCTGGACCGGGACAGGGACCTACGAGCAGTACTTC. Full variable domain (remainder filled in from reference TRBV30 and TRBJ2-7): SQTIHQWPATLVQPVGSPLSLECTVEGTSNPNLYWYRQAAGRGLQLLFYSVGIGQISSEVPQNLSASRPQDRQFILSSKKLLLSDSGFYLCAWTGTGTYEQYFGPGTRLTVT.